Following are 17 T cell receptor beta chains from one sample sequenced in a study of blood T cell repertoires in COVID-19. The method was immunoSEQ multiplex PCR; TCRdb's version includes in-frame clones alone and lacks a portion of them. The table shows 150,000 or so clones, with around 89% occurring only once. Sequencing input: peripheral blood. The source of these receptors is a man between 60 and 75 years old with COVID-19, enrolled during active disease.

This clone was counted only a few times. V gene TRBV6-4 combines with J gene TRBJ2-1; possibly TRBD1 for D (5 bases). V was trimmed by 0 bases and J by 9 bases, leaving 15 bases between them. This CDR3 is built from 15 residues. Germline V CDR1 and CDR2: MRHNA, SNTAGT. CDR3 sequence reads: CASSDSKGRVGEQFF. CDR3 sequence (DNA): TGTGCCAGCAGTGACTCTAAGGGCAGGGTTGGTGAGCAGTTCTTC.

The CDR3 reads CASRQRGIAGSNEQFF. The CDR3 bases are TGTGCCAGCAGGCAGCGAGGGATAGCGGGGTCCAATGAGCAGTTCTTC. V gene TRBV27 combines with J gene TRBJ2-1, with TRBD2 matching 8 bases. V was pared by 6 bases and J by 6 bases, with 13 bases of the junction left unmatched. The CDR3 is 16 amino acids. The germline gives CDR1 MNHEY, CDR2 SMNVEV (reference sequence).

This clone has just one count. The genes are TRBV18 and TRBJ1-1; D is unclear. Trimming removed 3 bases at V and 3 bases at J, with 14 bases between. The CDR3 covers 15 residues. Germline values: CDR1 KGHSH, CDR2 LQKENI. In nucleotides, the CDR3 is TGTGCCAGCTCACCGGGCGGGGAGATGGACACTGAAGCTTTCTTT. Residues: CASSPGGEMDTEAFF.

This clone was recorded once. The chain recombines TRBV6-5 with TRBJ2-1; tentative D call: TRBD1 (5 bases). Germline CDR1 and CDR2: MNHEY and SVGAGI. V lost 8 bases to trimming and J lost 0 bases, with 14 bases between them. The CDR3 has 15 residues. The CDR3 nucleotides read TGTGCCAGCTCACTCCAGGGAATCTCCTACAATGAGCAGTTCTTC. Its translation: CASSLQGISYNEQFF.

This sequence joins TRBV19 and TRBJ1-5; tentative D call: TRBD1 (6 bases). Per the germline V gene, CDR1 is LNHDA and CDR2 is SQIVND (reference sequence). V lost 3 bases, J lost 0 bases, and 15 bases lay in between. The CDR3 length is 17 residues. CDR3 nucleotide sequence: TGTGCCAGTAGTATTCGCCTTACAGGGTATAGCAATCAGCCCCAGCATTTT. This gives the protein CASSIRLTGYSNQPQHF.

This clone was seen only once. The gene calls are TRBV7-2 and TRBJ1-2; 8 positions agree with TRBD1. With V trimmed by 3 bases and J by 8 bases, 5 bases remained unmatched. CDR3 length: 13 residues. CDR1 is SGHTA and CDR2 is FQGNSA in the germline V gene. The CDR3 region has the DNA TGTGCCAGCAGCTTGGACAGGGATCGCGGCTACACCTTC. Its translation: CASSLDRDRGYTF.

The CDR3 protein is CASSASYPGPDTQYF. The CDR3 bases are TGCGCCAGCAGCGCCTCCTACCCAGGCCCAGATACGCAGTATTTT. The V and J genes are TRBV5-1 and TRBJ2-3; unclear D gene. Germline V lookup: CDR1 SGHRS, CDR2 YFSETQ. This CDR3 has 15 residues. The V end lost 4 bases, the J end lost 4 bases, and 16 bases lay between the germline ends.

The chain uses TRBV5-1 and TRBJ1-4; the D gene is possibly TRBD1 (5 bases). V gave up 4 bases and J gave up 0 bases, with 10 bases separating them. The CDR3 length is 15 residues. The germline gives CDR1 SGHRS, CDR2 YFSETQ. The CDR3, as DNA: TGCGCCAGCAGCGCTAGGGGTGCAACTAATGAAAAACTGTTTTTT. It yields the protein CASSARGATNEKLFF.

The chain recombines TRBV4-2 with TRBJ1-5; 8 bases line up with TRBD1. The germline CDR1 and CDR2 sequences are LGHNA and YNFKEQ. With 5 bases clipped from V and 8 bases from J, the junction kept 5 bases outside the gene matches. CDR3 length equals 13 residues. The CDR3 spells CASSKTGEEPQHF. As DNA, the CDR3 is TGTGCCAGCAGCAAGACAGGGGAAGAGCCCCAGCATTTT.

This clone appeared a single time. The chain has TRBV6-2 or TRBV6-3 and TRBJ2-5, with a possible D match to TRBD2 (6 bases). V gave up 3 bases and J gave up 2 bases, with 10 bases separating them. This CDR3 spans 14 amino acids. Germline loops: CDR1 MNHEY, CDR2 SVGEGT. The DNA for the CDR3 is TGTGCCAGCAGTTATTTCGGGGGTCAAGAGACCCAGTACTTC. It encodes CASSYFGGQETQYF.

The gene calls are TRBV10-3 and TRBJ1-1; D perhaps matches TRBD1 (5 bases). Germline V gene data show CDR1 as ENHRY and CDR2 as SYGVKD. This CDR3 contains 14 residues. Trimming cost V 7 bases and J 1 base, with 13 bases left between them. This CDR3 is CAIKRDGQNTEAFF. The DNA for the CDR3 is TGTGCCATCAAGCGGGACGGGCAGAACACTGAAGCTTTCTTT.

The chain employs TRBV7-3 and TRBJ2-3, with D perhaps matching TRBD1 (5 bases). This CDR3 is built from 18 residues. The germline gives CDR1 SGHTA, CDR2 FQGTGA. The V gene lost 1 base and the J gene lost 2 bases, with 19 bases spanning the gap. The CDR3 nucleotides are TGTGCCAGCAGCTTAAACCCCCCCACAGGCGTGGACACAGATACGCAGTATTTT. This translates into CASSLNPPTGVDTDTQYF.

The chain is built from TRBV11-2 and TRBJ1-1; TRBD1 aligns across 7 bases. Germline V gene sequence: CDR1 SGHAT, CDR2 FQNNGV. With 5 bases clipped from V and 5 bases from J, the junction kept 8 bases outside the gene matches. The CDR3 covers 14 residues. The CDR3 nucleotides are TGTGCCAGCAGCCATCAGACAGGGTCGACTGAAGCTTTCTTT. Translated: CASSHQTGSTEAFF.

CDR3 DNA: TGTGCCAGCAGCTCAACCCTAGGGACAGGCGGCTATGGCTACACCTTC. Translation gives CASSSTLGTGGYGYTF. The chain carries TRBV7-9 and TRBJ1-2; 8 bases agree with TRBD1. Per the germline V gene, CDR1 is SEHNR and CDR2 is FQNEAQ (reference sequence). CDR3 size: 16 residues. V lost 4 bases and J lost 4; bases outside the gene matches: 11.

This chain links TRBV7-2 with TRBJ1-2; TRBD1 matches at 9 bases. This CDR3 has 14 residues. Germline values: CDR1 SGHTA, CDR2 FQGNSA. J was trimmed by 6 bases and V by 6 bases; bases with no gene match: 8. The DNA for the CDR3 is TGTGCCAGCAGTCAAGCACAGGGGGCGAATGGCTACACCTTC. Encoded protein: CASSQAQGANGYTF.

The J gene is TRBJ1-6, the V gene TRBV29-1; D might be TRBD1 (5 bases). Per the germline V gene, CDR1 is SQVTM and CDR2 is ANQGSEA. The germline V and J ends were trimmed by 4 bases and 8 bases, with 12 bases remaining between them. The CDR3 has 13 amino acids. The CDR3 here is CSVGEGQDSPLHF. CDR3 DNA sequence: TGCAGCGTTGGGGAGGGGCAAGATTCACCCCTCCACTTT.

The count of this clone is one. This sequence joins TRBV9 and TRBJ2-4; the match to TRBD1 covers 9 bases. V shed 3 bases, J shed 4 bases, and the junction held 8 bases outside the gene matches. Germline assignment: CDR1 SGDLS and CDR2 YYNGEE. The CDR3 length is 16 residues. The CDR3 protein is CASSADPTGGKNIQYF. The CDR3 DNA reads TGTGCCAGCAGCGCCGATCCGACAGGGGGTAAAAACATTCAGTACTTC. Based on the CDR3 plus reference TRBV9 and TRBJ2-4, the full variable domain is DSGVTQTPKHLITATGQRVTLRCSPRSGDLSVYWYQQSLDQGLQFLIQYYNGEERAKGNILERFSAQQFPDLHSELNLSSLELGDSALYFCASSADPTGGKNIQYFGAGTRLSVL.